This passage covers 11 T cell receptor beta chains from one sample sequenced in a study of T cells after yellow fever vaccination. TCRdb reprocessed the 5' RACE reads with MiXCR, giving one entry per CDR3 protein. The sample gives 400,000 to 450,000 distinct CDR3 sequences, about 17% of which show up once; about 18% is in the top ten. The specimen was PBMCs, collected before the yellow fever booster vaccination. The receptors here all came from a man aged 18 to 30 who received the YFV17D yellow fever vaccine.

This clonotype was picked up a small number of times. A much larger clone lies a single base off, so this may be a read error. The chain uses TRBV5-1 and TRBJ2-5; no definite D call. Trimming stripped 3 bases from V and 0 bases from J, with 3 bases between. Germline V gene data show CDR1 as SGHRS and CDR2 as YFSETQ. The CDR3 has 12 amino acids. In nucleotides, the CDR3 is TGCGCCAGCAGCTGGGACCAAGAGACCCAGTACTTC. It codes for CASSWDQETQYF.

For the CDR3, the DNA is TGTGCCAGCAGCTTAGAGTTGGCAAGGGAGCTGTTTTTT. Amino acid sequence: CASSLELARELFF. This chain joins TRBV7-6 and TRBJ2-2; D uncertain. Trimming pared 1 base from V and 9 bases from J, leaving 9 bases between. This CDR3 region has 13 residues. CDR1 is SGHVS, CDR2 FNYEAQ, per germline.

The chain carries TRBV27 and TRBJ1-5, with D tentatively TRBD1 (6 bases). This CDR3 comprises 11 residues. Trimming stripped 4 bases from V and 15 bases from J, with 13 bases between. The germline V gene has CDR1 MNHEY and CDR2 SMNVEV (reference sequence). This CDR3 reads CASSWGGAVHF. CDR3 nucleotides: TGTGCCAGCAGTTGGGGGGGGGCCGTGCATTTT.

This clonotype occurred a few times. V usage is TRBV18 and J usage is TRBJ1-1, with 9 nucleotides matching TRBD1. V lost 3 bases, J lost 3 bases, and 8 bases stayed unmatched. This CDR3 spans 16 amino acids. The V gene's germline CDR1 is KGHSH and CDR2 LQKENI. CDR3 coding DNA: TGTGCCAGCTCACCGAGACAGGGGGATTGGTACACTGAAGCTTTCTTT. This encodes CASSPRQGDWYTEAFF.

This clonotype was observed many times. The rearrangement uses TRBV7-2 and TRBJ1-2; 7 bases are a match to TRBD1. This CDR3 region has 14 residues. CDR1 SGHTA and CDR2 FQGNSA come from the germline V gene. The V gene end was trimmed by 4 bases and the J gene end by 4 bases; junction bases not matched to a gene: 6. The CDR3 loop reads CASSSRQGFYGYTF. The CDR3 bases are TGTGCCAGCAGCTCACGACAGGGCTTCTATGGCTACACCTTC. The whole variable domain, remainder taken from reference TRBV7-2 and TRBJ1-2, is GAGVSQSPSNKVTEKGKDVELRCDPISGHTALYWYRQSLGQGLEFLIYFQGNSAPDKSGLPSDRFSAERTGGSVSTLTIQRTQQEDSAVYLCASSSRQGFYGYTFGSGTRLTVV.

The table lists this clonotype with a few counts. The chain is built from TRBV5-6 and TRBJ1-1; D gene unclear. Trimming took off 0 bases at V and 0 bases at J, with 9 bases between the two ends. CDR3 length: 15 residues. Looked up from germline, CDR1 is SGHDT and CDR2 is YYEEEE. Here the CDR3 reads CASSLEARMNTEAFF. The CDR3 DNA sequence: TGTGCCAGCAGCTTGGAAGCTCGGATGAACACTGAAGCTTTCTTT.

The chain has TRBV24-1 and TRBJ1-2; TRBD1 is a possible D gene (6 bases). With 3 bases removed from V and 4 bases from J, the gap between germline ends came to 11 bases. This CDR3 has 14 amino acids. Germline V CDR1 and CDR2: KGHDR, SFDVKD. The CDR3 here is CATSDPGQSYGYTF. The DNA for the CDR3 is TGTGCCACCAGTGATCCAGGACAGTCCTATGGCTACACCTTC.

This clonotype occurred many times. The gene calls are TRBV10-2 and TRBJ1-1; no firm D call. This CDR3 has 12 residues. The V end was cut by 6 bases, the J end by 1 base, with 6 bases between. CDR1 WSHSY and CDR2 SAAADI come from the germline V gene. CDR3 coding DNA: TGCGCCAGCAGGGCAGGGAACACTGAAGCTTTCTTT. Its translation: CASRAGNTEAFF.

J is TRBJ2-1 and V is TRBV4-3; D may be TRBD1 (5 bases). The CDR3 consists of 14 residues. Germline V CDR1 and CDR2: LGHNA, YSLEER. Deletions cut 2 bases from V and 5 bases from J, with 10 bases between. For the CDR3, the DNA is TGCGCCAGCAGCCAAACTGACAGAAACAATGAGCAGTTCTTC. Amino acids: CASSQTDRNNEQFF.

The rearrangement links TRBV7-2 to TRBJ2-3; D is uncertain. Trimming cost V 3 bases and J 6 bases, with 10 bases left between them. This CDR3 region has 13 residues. Germline CDR1 is SGHTA and CDR2 is FQGNSA. The CDR3 reads CASSFGHRDTQYF. The CDR3 bases are TGTGCCAGCAGCTTTGGGCATCGGGATACGCAGTATTTT. The entire variable domain, with the rest obtained from reference TRBV7-2 and TRBJ2-3, is as follows: GAGVSQSPSNKVTEKGKDVELRCDPISGHTALYWYRQSLGQGLEFLIYFQGNSAPDKSGLPSDRFSAERTGGSVSTLTIQRTQQEDSAVYLCASSFGHRDTQYFGPGTRLTVL.

The V and J genes are TRBV6-2 or TRBV6-3 and TRBJ1-5; possibly TRBD1 for D (5 bases). The V gene's germline CDR1 is MNHEY and CDR2 SVGEGT. The V end lost 4 bases, the J end lost 1 base, and 20 bases lay between the germline ends. CDR3 length equals 18 residues. The CDR3 nucleotides are TGTGCCAGCAGTTCGGGACTCCTTGCCCAGACCAGCAATCAGCCCCAGCATTTT. It encodes CASSSGLLAQTSNQPQHF.